The clone carrying this T cell receptor beta chain was counted many times. Its specificity is unknown. MiXCR was run by TCRdb on the 5' RACE reads, yielding one entry per CDR3 protein. There are about 570,000 distinct CDR3 sequences in the sample; 9.6% occur only once, and 2.5% to 3% lies in the top ten. The data stem from a study of identical twins. Study observations and caveats: Modelling underestimated the level of out-of-frame TCR alpha sharing observed in monozygotic twins.

Germline lookup yields CDR1 KGHDR and CDR2 SFDVKD. V was pared by 2 bases and J by 3 bases, with 18 bases between. The CDR3 sequence is 18 residues long. These records were also assigned to another study, of yellow fever vaccine responses in identical twins.

The sequencing input was PBMCs. The clonotype was recovered from a young woman in good health. The chain links TRBV24-1 to TRBJ2-2; possible D gene TRBD1, 5 bases. CDR3 loop: CATSDCFMTALDTGELFF. CDR3 DNA sequence: TGTGCCACCAGTGATTGTTTTATGACAGCCCTAGACACCGGGGAGCTGTTTTTT.